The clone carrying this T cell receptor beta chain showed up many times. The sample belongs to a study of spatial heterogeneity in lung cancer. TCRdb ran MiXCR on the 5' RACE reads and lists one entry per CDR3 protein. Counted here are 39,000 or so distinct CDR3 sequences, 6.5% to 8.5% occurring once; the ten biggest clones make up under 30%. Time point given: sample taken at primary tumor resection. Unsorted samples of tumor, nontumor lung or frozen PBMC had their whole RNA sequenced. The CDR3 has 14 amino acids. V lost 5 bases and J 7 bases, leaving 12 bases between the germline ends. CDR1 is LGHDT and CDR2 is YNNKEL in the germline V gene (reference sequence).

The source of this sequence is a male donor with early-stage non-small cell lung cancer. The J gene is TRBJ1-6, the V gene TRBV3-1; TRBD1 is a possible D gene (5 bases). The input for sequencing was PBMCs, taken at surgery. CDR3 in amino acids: CASSSQVGNSPLHF. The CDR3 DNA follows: TGTGCCAGCAGCTCACAGGTTGGGAATTCACCCCTCCACTTT.